This record looks at one T cell receptor beta chain sequence and its context. Sequencing used immunoSEQ multiplex PCR; TCRdb keeps in-frame clones, though not all of them. The repertoire consists of 150,000 to 170,000 clones, with about 87% occurring once and the leading ten covering less than 3.5%. The sample comes from a study of T cell responses to AZD1222 COVID-19 vaccine. The V and J ends lost 4 bases and 1 base, in that order; junction bases with no gene match: 4. The CDR3 has 16 residues. In germline, CDR1 is LGHDT, CDR2 YNNKEL (reference sequence). The TCR sequence derives from an adult in good health. This chain links TRBV3-1 (or the pseudogene TRBV3-2) with TRBJ2-5; TRBD2 aligns across 12 bases. Sequencing was performed on peripheral blood, taken on day 0 of AZD1222 vaccination. CDR3 DNA: TGTGCCAGCAGCCGGACTAGCGGGACCCGCCAAGAGACCCAGTACTTC. The encoded protein is CASSRTSGTRQETQYF.